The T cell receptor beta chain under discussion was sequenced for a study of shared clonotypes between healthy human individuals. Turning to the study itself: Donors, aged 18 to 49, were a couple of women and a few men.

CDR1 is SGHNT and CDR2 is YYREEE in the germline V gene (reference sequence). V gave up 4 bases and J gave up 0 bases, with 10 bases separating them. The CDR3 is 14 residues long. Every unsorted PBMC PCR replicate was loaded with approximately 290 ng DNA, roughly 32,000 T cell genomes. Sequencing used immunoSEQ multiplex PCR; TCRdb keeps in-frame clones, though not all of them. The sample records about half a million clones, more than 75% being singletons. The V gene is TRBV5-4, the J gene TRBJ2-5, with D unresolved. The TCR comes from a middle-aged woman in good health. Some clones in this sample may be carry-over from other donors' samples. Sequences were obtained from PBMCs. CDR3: CASSIYRYQETQYF. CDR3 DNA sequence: TGTGCCAGCAGCATTTATCGGTACCAAGAGACCCAGTACTTC.